The T cell receptor beta chain described here comes from a study of T cell responses to AZD1222 COVID-19 vaccine. Study observations and caveats: Epitopes outside B.1.351 and B.1.1.7 mutated regions reportedly drew nearly half of spike TCRs. Donors in the cohort were predominantly white British and more often female, and clonal diversity was possibly underestimated.

Per the germline V gene, CDR1 is MGHRA and CDR2 is YSYEKL. The CDR3 loop spans 13 amino acids. With 5 bases clipped from V and 5 bases from J, the junction kept 3 bases outside the gene matches. About this clone itself: The target antigen is unknown.

The table came from immunoSEQ multiplex PCR; TCRdb's copy has only in-frame clones and leaves some out. The data show 120,000 to 150,000 clones, with around 93% seen just once and around 2.7% held by the top ten. The sample in question was peripheral blood, obtained on day 0 of AZD1222 vaccination. The chain joins TRBV4-1 to TRBJ2-1; TRBD1 agrees at 7 bases. The clonotype was recovered from an adult in good health. The CDR3 DNA reads as TGCGCCAGCAGCGTGGGACAGCACAATGAGCAGTTCTTC. Encoded protein: CASSVGQHNEQFF.